These 26 T cell receptor beta chains came from one sample sequenced in a study of blood T cell repertoires in COVID-19 (TCRdb year 2020). Receptors were amplified or captured by the immunoSEQ multiplex PCR assay. TCRdb carries this immuneACCESS record with in-frame sequences only. Its versions omit some clonotypes, under half of them owing to an unresolved V gene in the studies checked, with the rest unexplained. This sample holds 280,000 or so clones; approximately 89% were observed only once. The top ten clones comprise 12% of the sample. The specimen sequenced was peripheral blood. The source of these receptors is a woman aged 55 to 70 with acute or convalescent COVID-19.

The V and J genes are TRBV5-5 and TRBJ1-4, with no clear D. CDR3 length: 14 amino acids. Trimming removed 1 base from V and 8 bases from J, with 12 bases in between. The germline gives CDR1 SGHKS, CDR2 YYEKEE (reference sequence). CDR3 sequence reads: CASSLSVDKEKLFF. CDR3 in DNA: TGTGCCAGCAGCTTGTCAGTCGACAAGGAAAAACTGTTTTTT.

The chain employs TRBV10-3 and TRBJ1-1, with D unresolved. CDR1 is ENHRY, CDR2 SYGVKD, per germline. The ends were cut back, 0 bases at V and 0 bases at J, with 11 bases in the middle. The CDR3 is 16 residues long. CDR3 sequence (DNA): TGTGCCATCAGTGAGTCGCTGACTAGAGTGAACACTGAAGCTTTCTTT. Translation: CAISESLTRVNTEAFF.

The genes are TRBV10-3 and TRBJ1-6; no definite D call. With 4 bases removed from V and 9 bases from J, the gap between germline ends came to 22 bases. Per the germline V gene, CDR1 is ENHRY and CDR2 is SYGVKD. This CDR3 contains 17 residues. CDR3 amino acids: CAISAASPGSGPSPLHF. The CDR3 nucleotides read TGTGCCATCAGTGCCGCTTCACCCGGGAGCGGGCCTTCACCCCTCCACTTT.

V is TRBV7-2 and J is TRBJ1-2; TRBD1 matches 7 bases. Germline CDR1 SGHTA, CDR2 FQGNSA. This CDR3 is built from 17 residues. The V segment lost 1 base and the J segment 2 bases; nucleotides outside the gene matches: 10. CDR3 nucleotides: TGTGCCAGCAGCTTAGGTGCGATGGGACAGACCAACTATGGCTACACCTTC. It encodes CASSLGAMGQTNYGYTF.

The J gene is TRBJ1-2, the V gene TRBV10-3; D is unresolved. Germline loops: CDR1 ENHRY, CDR2 SYGVKD. The V end was cut by 7 bases, the J end by 6 bases, with 12 bases between. This CDR3 is 12 amino acids long. For the CDR3, the DNA is TGTGCCATCAACCTGGAAGGAGATGGCTACACCTTC. This encodes CAINLEGDGYTF.

The chain recombines TRBV14 with TRBJ1-6, with no clear D. CDR1 and CDR2 from the germline V gene are SGHDN and FVKESK. This CDR3 contains 13 residues. V lost 1 base to trimming and J lost 9 bases, with 7 bases between them. The CDR3 DNA sequence: TGTGCCAGCAGCCAAGTTCGGGGTTCACCCCTCCACTTT. This translates into CASSQVRGSPLHF.

The V call is TRBV5-1, the J call TRBJ1-3; TRBD1 might be the D (6 bases). The V gene lost 4 bases and the J gene lost 2 bases, with 13 bases spanning the gap. From germline, CDR1 is SGHRS and CDR2 YFSETQ. The CDR3 spans 15 residues. The CDR3, as DNA: TGCGCCAGCAGCATAGACAGGAACACTGGAAACACCATATATTTT. It specifies CASSIDRNTGNTIYF.

The V and J genes are TRBV5-1 and TRBJ1-2, with 7 bases matching TRBD1. The V and J ends lost 2 bases and 6 bases, in that order; junction bases with no gene match: 7. Germline lookup yields CDR1 SGHRS and CDR2 YFSETQ. The CDR3 has 14 amino acids. The CDR3 loop reads CASSFYKGADGYTF. The CDR3 DNA reads TGCGCCAGCAGCTTCTACAAGGGGGCGGATGGCTACACCTTC.

The rearrangement joins TRBV27 to TRBJ1-2; D uncertain. Per germline, CDR1 MNHEY and CDR2 SMNVEV (reference sequence). The V end lost 4 bases, the J end lost 1 base, and 16 bases lay between the germline ends. This CDR3 is 16 amino acids long. The CDR3 bases are TGTGCCAGCAGTTCGCGTAATTTACGACTTAACTATGGCTACACCTTC. Its translation is CASSSRNLRLNYGYTF.

The sample holds one count of this clone. This chain uses TRBV11-2 with TRBJ2-2, with a possible D match to TRBD1 (6 bases). Germline V gene sequence: CDR1 SGHAT, CDR2 FQNNGV. Trimming pared 5 bases from V and 5 bases from J, leaving 15 bases between. The CDR3 contains 15 residues. The CDR3 DNA follows: TGTGCCAGCAGCCCCGGGACACTCAGTACCGGGGAGCTGTTTTTT. Its translation is CASSPGTLSTGELFF.

This chain joins TRBV28 and TRBJ2-3; TRBD1 agrees at 8 bases. The CDR3 length is 15 residues. Germline loops: CDR1 MDHEN, CDR2 SYDVKM. V was clipped by 2 bases and J by 0 bases; unmatched bases: 1. CDR3 sequence reads: CASSLRQGSTDTQYF. DNA of the CDR3: TGTGCCAGCAGTTTAAGACAGGGGAGCACAGATACGCAGTATTTT.

The chain joins TRBV7-3 to TRBJ2-7; 7 bases line up with TRBD1. Germline assignment: CDR1 SGHTA and CDR2 FQGTGA. The CDR3 is made up of 13 amino acids. The junction had 7 bases not matched to a gene; V was cut back by 5 bases and J by 6 bases. CDR3 bases: TGTGCCAGCAGCGCACAGGGGTTCAGCGAGCAGTACTTC. It codes for CASSAQGFSEQYF.

V is TRBV9 and J is TRBJ2-3; D might be TRBD2 (6 bases). CDR1 is SGDLS, CDR2 YYNGEE, per germline. Between the trimmed V and J ends, which lost 0 bases and 5 bases, there was a span of 13 bases. This CDR3 is 15 amino acids long. The CDR3 nucleotides read TGTGCCAGCAGCGTAGGCGGCGGGACGGTAGATACGCAGTATTTT. Amino acids: CASSVGGGTVDTQYF.

In its sample, this clone was seen once. This chain joins TRBV7-8 and TRBJ1-5; unclear D gene. The CDR3 length is 11 residues. Germline V gene lookup returns CDR1 SGHVS and CDR2 FQNEAQ. V was clipped by 3 bases and J by 14 bases, with 11 bases between them. The CDR3: CASSFGGDKHF. The CDR3 nucleotides are TGTGCCAGCAGCTTCGGAGGAGATAAGCATTTT.

The chain links TRBV24-1 to TRBJ2-3; no clear D gene. CDR1 and CDR2 (germline): KGHDR, SFDVKD. V gave up 1 base and J gave up 6 bases, with 19 bases separating them. CDR3 size: 17 residues. DNA of the CDR3: TGTGCCACCAGTGATTTTTCTCTCTTAGCCGGCTCGGATACGCAGTATTTT. As protein: CATSDFSLLAGSDTQYF.

The chain employs TRBV7-3 and TRBJ1-1, with 8 bases that match TRBD1. Looked up from germline, CDR1 is SGHTA and CDR2 is FQGTGA. This CDR3 region has 15 residues. J gave up 5 bases and V 4 bases, and 9 bases lay outside the gene matches. The CDR3 sequence: CASSSRTGKGTEAFF. CDR3 sequence (DNA): TGTGCCAGCAGCTCAAGGACAGGGAAGGGTACTGAAGCTTTCTTT.

The gene calls are TRBV12-3 or TRBV12-4 and TRBJ1-2; D not resolved. This CDR3 is 13 amino acids long. V was pared by 3 bases and J by 4 bases, with 9 bases between. In DNA, the CDR3 is TGTGCCAGCAGTTTTCCGGGTCGCTATGGCTACACCTTC. This encodes CASSFPGRYGYTF.

This chain connects TRBV2 to TRBJ2-5; possibly TRBD1 for D (6 bases). Germline V CDR1 and CDR2: SNHLY, FYNNEI. V lost 4 bases and J 5 bases, leaving 11 bases between the germline ends. The CDR3 consists of 13 residues. CDR3 bases: TGTGCCAGCAGTGGGGGGCAGGAGGAGACCCAGTACTTC. Residues: CASSGGQEETQYF.

The chain couples TRBV28 to TRBJ1-1; no reliable D call. Per germline, CDR1 MDHEN and CDR2 SYDVKM. The CDR3 consists of 13 residues. V was pared by 5 bases and J by 6 bases, with 13 bases between. CDR3 residues: CASSRPGGSEAFF. In DNA form, the CDR3 reads TGTGCCAGCAGTAGGCCAGGTGGATCTGAAGCTTTCTTT.

The chain has TRBV7-3 and TRBJ2-2, with 7 bases fitting TRBD2. The V gene end was trimmed by 1 base and the J gene end by 4 bases; junction bases not matched to a gene: 12. CDR3 length: 18 amino acids. Germline values: CDR1 SGHTA, CDR2 FQGTGA. The CDR3 DNA reads as TGTGCCAGCAGCTTAAGTAGCGGGTCACCGGGAACCACCGGGGAGCTGTTTTTT. Amino acids: CASSLSSGSPGTTGELFF. The complete variable domain, with remaining parts taken from reference TRBV7-3 and TRBJ2-2, reads GAGVSQTPSNKVTEKGKYVELRCDPISGHTALYWYRQSLGQGPEFLIYFQGTGAADDSGLPNDRFFAVRPEGSVSTLKIQRTERGDSAVYLCASSLSSGSPGTTGELFFGEGSRLTVL.

The chain joins TRBV3-1 (or the pseudogene TRBV3-2) to TRBJ2-5, with a tentative D call TRBD1 (6 bases). The CDR3 consists of 14 residues. Germline CDR1 reads LGHDT; CDR2 reads YNNKEL (reference sequence). V lost 0 bases and J 5 bases, leaving 10 bases between the germline ends. CDR3 DNA sequence: TGTGCCAGCAGCCAAGATCTGGGGGCTGAGACCCAGTACTTC. Translating gives CASSQDLGAETQYF.

This rearrangement joins TRBV28 to TRBJ1-6; possibly TRBD1 for D (5 bases). Between the trimmed V and J ends, which lost 4 bases and 8 bases, there was a span of 15 bases. This CDR3 comprises 15 residues. Germline values: CDR1 MDHEN, CDR2 SYDVKM. The CDR3 DNA reads TGTGCCAGCAGTTCCCCCCAGGGTTTGTATTCACCCCTCCACTTT. Its translation: CASSSPQGLYSPLHF. Full variable domain (missing parts from reference TRBV28 and TRBJ1-6): DVKVTQSSRYLVKRTGEKVFLECVQDMDHENMFWYRQDPGLGLRLIYFSYDVKMKEKGDIPEGYSVSREKKERFSLILESASTNQTSMYLCASSSPQGLYSPLHFGNGTRLTVT.

V usage is TRBV5-1 and J usage is TRBJ1-1, with TRBD1 identical over 8 bases. Trimming took 6 bases from V and 3 from J; bases not matched to a gene: 10. The germline CDR1 and CDR2 sequences are SGHRS and YFSETQ. The CDR3 totals 15 residues. CDR3 residues: CASTPGGAQDTEAFF. The CDR3, as DNA: TGCGCCAGCACCCCAGGGGGCGCCCAGGACACTGAAGCTTTCTTT.

The chain employs TRBV24-1 and TRBJ1-3; TRBD1 might be the D (6 bases). This CDR3 has 16 residues. CDR1 is KGHDR, CDR2 SFDVKD, per germline. V shed 4 bases and J shed 2 bases, with 14 bases lying between them. Written as DNA, the CDR3 is TGTGCCACCAGTGACAACCGGGACATCACTGGAAACACCATATATTTT. It specifies CATSDNRDITGNTIYF.

This chain links TRBV30 with TRBJ1-2, with D uncertain. The length of the CDR3 is 15 residues. Looked up from germline, CDR1 is GTSNPN and CDR2 is SVGIG (reference sequence). V was shortened by 0 bases and J by 6 bases, with 17 bases between the two germline ends. The DNA of the CDR3 is TGTGCCTGGAGTGTACTATTGAGGGTCGGGAATGGCTACACCTTC. Translated, it gives CAWSVLLRVGNGYTF.

This CDR3 is CSATLVEQFF. In nucleotides, the CDR3 is TGCAGTGCTACCCTAGTGGAGCAGTTCTTC. The V and J genes are TRBV20-1 and TRBJ2-1; D is uncertain. The V and J ends lost 4 bases and 10 bases respectively, with 8 bases between them. The length of the CDR3 is 10 residues. Germline V gene data show CDR1 as DFQATT and CDR2 as SNEGSKA (reference sequence).